The sequence of this T cell receptor beta chain was determined in a study of type 1 regulatory T cells. This clonotype was detected a few times. Using its own MiXCR run on the reads, TCRdb lists one record per CDR3 protein. This sample carries over 90,000 distinct CDR3 sequences, 25% to 40% of them seen once, and the ten largest clones take 2.2%. Losses at the gene ends were 3 bases for V and 2 bases for J; bases not matched to a gene: 4. There are 14 residues in the CDR3. CDR1 and CDR2 from the germline V gene are ENHRY and SYGVKD. This receptor was obtained from a human donor in good health. Material for sequencing was CD4+ T cells, either the whole sample or a sorted fraction (not recorded which). This chain uses TRBV10-3 with TRBJ2-7; TRBD1 aligns across 7 bases. The DNA for the CDR3 is TGTGCCATCAGTGACCTAGGGGGCGCCTACGAGCAGTACTTC. Amino acids: CAISDLGGAYEQYF.